The rows below give T cell receptor beta chains drawn from one sample of a study of radiotherapy plus CTLA-4 blockade in lung cancer. Repertoires were generated with immunoSEQ multiplex PCR, while TCRdb's copy carries only in-frame clones and drops some. The data show tens of thousands of clones, around 86% seen once. Here the sequenced sample was peripheral blood, taken from a patient treated with radiotherapy plus ipilimumab. Receptors originate from a human donor with non-small cell lung cancer that progressed on radiotherapy plus ipilimumab. CDR3s include the opening cysteine and the closing phenylalanine or tryptophan. A D gene is named only where the DNA matches it firmly. Size is omitted from some rows. Given values are once, few, many or a class for expanded clones.

V,D,J,length,size,CDR3,DNA
TRBV19,-,TRBJ2-7,15,-,CASSIGKAGTYEQYF,TGTGCCAGTAGTATAGGAAAGGCCGGGACCTACGAGCAGTACTTC
TRBV4-3,-,TRBJ2-5,14,-,CASSQLPALVPQYF,TGCGCCAGCAGCCAATTACCAGCCCTCGTCCCCCAGTACTTC
TRBV6-6,-,TRBJ1-2,12,few,CASSGTYYGYTF,TGTGCCAGCAGTGGGACCTACTATGGCTACACCTTC
TRBV9,-,TRBJ2-7,13,-,CASSVDPAYEQYF,TGTGCCAGCAGCGTAGACCCTGCCTACGAGCAGTACTTC
TRBV14,-,TRBJ2-7,13,-,CASSQVRGPEQYF,TGTGCCAGCAGCCAAGTTCGGGGGCCCGAGCAGTACTTC
TRBV11-2,-,TRBJ1-1,13,-,CASSLEALAEAFF,TGTGCCAGCAGCTTAGAGGCACTCGCTGAAGCTTTCTTT
TRBV2,-,TRBJ2-4,12,-,CASSVSQNIQYF,TGTGCCAGCAGCGTCAGCCAAAACATTCAGTACTTC
TRBV29-1,-,TRBJ2-2,15,-,CSVEWLHINTGELFF,TGCAGCGTTGAATGGCTCCACATCAACACCGGGGAGCTGTTTTTT
TRBV19,TRBD1,TRBJ1-5,14,-,CASSAGGRNQPQHF,TGTGCCAGTAGCGCAGGGGGCCGGAATCAGCCCCAGCATTTT
TRBV18,TRBD1,TRBJ2-3,15,once,CASSPWDRVSDTQYF,TGTGCCAGCTCACCATGGGACAGGGTTTCAGATACGCAGTATTTT
TRBV11-1,TRBD1,TRBJ1-4,13,-,CASSRDRGEKLFF,TGTGCCAGCAGCCGGGACAGGGGTGAAAAACTGTTTTTT